This entry lists 27 T cell receptor beta chains sequenced from one sample in a study of shared clonotypes between healthy human individuals (TCRdb year 2020). Libraries were made using the immunoSEQ multiplex PCR assay. TCRdb obtained this table from immuneACCESS and retained in-frame rearrangements with V and J assigned. These tables miss some clones; where compared with another copy, unresolved V genes account for less than half of the shortfall, and the remainder is unexplained. This sample holds some 2,100,000 clones; approximately 96% were observed only once. Roughly 0.13% of the sample comes from the top ten. Sequencing used naive CD4+ T cells sorted from blood. The cell subset or site label, read with the paper, signifies: CD45RA+ positively selected. The origin of the receptors is a man between 18 and 29 years old in good health.

This sequence joins TRBV10-1 and TRBJ1-4; possible D gene TRBD1, 5 bases. CDR1 and CDR2 from the germline V gene are WNHNN and SYGVQD (reference sequence). V shed 0 bases and J shed 8 bases, with 13 bases lying between them. The CDR3 covers 15 residues. CDR3 nucleotides: TGCGCCAGCAGTGAGTCAGTAGGGACCTCGGAAAAACTGTTTTTT. Encoded protein: CASSESVGTSEKLFF.

V is TRBV6-1 and J is TRBJ2-7, with TRBD1 identical over 9 bases. The CDR3 is 18 residues long. Per germline, CDR1 MNHNS and CDR2 SASEGT. J lost 4 bases, V lost 0 bases, and 13 bases had no gene match. The CDR3 DNA sequence: TGTGCCAGCAGTGAAGCGAATCAGGGACAGGGAGGTGTGTACGAGCAGTACTTC. Residues: CASSEANQGQGGVYEQYF.

CDR3 bases: TGCGCCAGCAGCTTGGGACAGGGATACGGAAAACTGTTTTTT. Encoded protein: CASSLGQGYGKLFF. This rearrangement joins TRBV5-1 to TRBJ1-4, with 7 bases identical to TRBD1. Germline values: CDR1 SGHRS, CDR2 YFSETQ. V was pared by 0 bases and J by 10 bases, with 6 bases of the junction left unmatched. The CDR3 is 14 amino acids.

The chain's CDR3 is CSVRVGRASEQYF. The CDR3 coding sequence is TGCAGCGTTCGGGTCGGGAGGGCCTCCGAGCAGTACTTC. V gene TRBV29-1 combines with J gene TRBJ2-7; 8 bases agree with TRBD2. The CDR3 sequence is 13 residues long. Trimming removed 5 bases from V and 6 bases from J; junction bases left unmatched: 9. Per the germline V gene, CDR1 is SQVTM and CDR2 is ANQGSEA.

To note about this clone: The same CDR3 also results from other DNA sequences found in this sample. The chain recombines TRBV11-2 with TRBJ2-1; D not resolved. This CDR3 contains 12 residues. CDR1 SGHAT and CDR2 FQNNGV come from the germline V gene. V lost 5 bases, J lost 5 bases, and 7 bases lay in between. Written as DNA, the CDR3 is TGTGCCAGCAGCCTAATGGACAATGAGCAGTTCTTC. Its translation is CASSLMDNEQFF.

The rearrangement links TRBV19 to TRBJ2-7; tentative D call: TRBD2 (5 bases). The V gene's germline CDR1 is LNHDA and CDR2 SQIVND (reference sequence). This CDR3 contains 13 residues. Trimming took 7 bases from V and 2 from J, leaving 12 bases between them. Here the CDR3 reads CASIEGLAYEQYF. CDR3 nucleotides: TGTGCCAGTATTGAGGGATTAGCCTACGAGCAGTACTTC.

Points on this clone: Other DNA sequences in the same sample also yield this CDR3. The chain couples TRBV9 to TRBJ2-1; the D call may be TRBD1 or TRBD2 (5 bases each). Germline assignment: CDR1 SGDLS and CDR2 YYNGEE. This CDR3 is 13 amino acids long. Between the trimmed V and J ends, which lost 3 bases and 4 bases, there was a span of 8 bases. DNA for the CDR3: TGTGCCAGCAGCGGGGACCCGTACAATGAGCAGTTCTTC. Protein product: CASSGDPYNEQFF.

The chain joins TRBV7-9 to TRBJ2-3, with TRBD1 identical over 11 bases. The V segment lost 4 bases and the J segment 3 bases; nucleotides outside the gene matches: 3. The germline gives CDR1 SEHNR, CDR2 FQNEAQ (reference sequence). The CDR3 covers 15 residues. The CDR3 region is CASSSDRGRTDTQYF. Here the CDR3 DNA reads TGTGCCAGCAGCTCGGACAGGGGGCGAACAGATACGCAGTATTTT.

The chain recombines TRBV4-1 with TRBJ2-7; TRBD1 matches 7 bases. V trimming: 0 bases; J trimming: 3 bases; junction bases outside the gene matches: 11. The CDR3 contains 17 residues. In germline, CDR1 is MGHRA, CDR2 YSYEKL. The CDR3 region is CASSQEFSGGGLYEQYF. As DNA, the CDR3 is TGCGCCAGCAGCCAAGAGTTCTCAGGGGGTGGGCTCTACGAGCAGTACTTC.

This clone was observed once. V usage is TRBV28 and J usage is TRBJ1-2, with D perhaps TRBD1 (6 bases). V shed 2 bases and J shed 0 bases, with 13 bases lying between them. Germline V gene sequence: CDR1 MDHEN, CDR2 SYDVKM. This CDR3 has 16 residues. The DNA of the CDR3 is TGTGCCAGCAGTTTACGGGGGGCGGGCTCTAACTATGGCTACACCTTC. It translates to CASSLRGAGSNYGYTF.

The chain uses TRBV2 and TRBJ1-6, with no clear D. Germline V gene lookup returns CDR1 SNHLY and CDR2 FYNNEI. The CDR3 covers 12 residues. The V and J ends lost 4 bases and 7 bases respectively, with 5 bases between them. CDR3 sequence (DNA): TGTGCCAGCAGTGTTCACAATTCACCCCTCCACTTT. Amino acids: CASSVHNSPLHF.

The genes are TRBV19 and TRBJ1-4; TRBD1 aligns across 8 bases. V lost 5 bases, J lost 5 bases, and 4 bases stayed unmatched. In germline, CDR1 is LNHDA, CDR2 SQIVND (reference sequence). This CDR3 has 14 residues. For the CDR3, the DNA is TGTGCCAGTAGTTCAGACAGGGGAAATGAAAAACTGTTTTTT. This encodes CASSSDRGNEKLFF.

The chain is built from TRBV4-1 and TRBJ2-1, with D perhaps TRBD2 (6 bases). The CDR3 is 17 residues long. V was clipped by 1 base and J by 1 base, with 14 bases between them. Germline-derived CDR1 and CDR2 are MGHRA and YSYEKL. The CDR3 coding sequence is TGCGCCAGCAGCCAAGTACCCGGACTACCTTCCTACAATGAGCAGTTCTTC. This gives the protein CASSQVPGLPSYNEQFF.

The chain joins TRBV12-5 to TRBJ1-2; 7 bases align to TRBD1. V shed 5 bases, J shed 2 bases, and the junction held 2 bases outside the gene matches. Germline CDR1 reads LGHNT; CDR2 reads FRNRAP. This CDR3 region has 13 residues. This chain's CDR3 is CASGLGGNYGYTF. The CDR3 nucleotides are TGTGCTAGTGGTCTAGGGGGCAACTATGGCTACACCTTC.

The gene calls are TRBV5-1 and TRBJ1-2; tentative D call: TRBD1 (6 bases). V lost 2 bases to trimming and J lost 3 bases, with 20 bases between them. This CDR3 has 17 amino acids. Germline CDR1 and CDR2: SGHRS and YFSETQ. The CDR3 loop is CASSFATDSRFHYGYTF. CDR3 DNA: TGCGCCAGCAGCTTCGCTACGGACAGTCGGTTTCACTATGGCTACACCTTC. Filled out from reference TRBV5-1 and TRBJ1-2, the complete variable domain reads KAGVTQTPRYLIKTRGQQVTLSCSPISGHRSVSWYQQTPGQGLQFLFEYFSETQRNKGNFPGRFSGRQFSNSRSEMNVSTLELGDSALYLCASSFATDSRFHYGYTFGSGTRLTVV.

The chain is built from TRBV11-2 and TRBJ2-3; the match to TRBD1 covers 8 bases. V shed 0 bases and J 0 bases; nucleotides not matched to a gene: 8. Germline V gene data show CDR1 as SGHAT and CDR2 as FQNNGV. The CDR3 runs 18 residues. CDR3 in DNA: TGTGCCAGCAGCTTAGATTCGTCAGGACAGGGTAGCACAGATACGCAGTATTTT. Translation gives CASSLDSSGQGSTDTQYF.

Comments on this clone: The same CDR3 is also encoded by other DNA sequences in this sample. The V and J genes are TRBV5-1 and TRBJ2-7; 9 nucleotides align to TRBD1. Trimming took 4 bases from V and 1 from J; bases not matched to a gene: 6. Germline lookup yields CDR1 SGHRS and CDR2 YFSETQ. This CDR3 is 15 amino acids long. The CDR3 bases are TGCGCCAGCAGCGGGAGGACAGGGGCATCCTACGAGCAGTACTTC. It specifies CASSGRTGASYEQYF.

The chain carries TRBV19 and TRBJ1-5, with no clear D. V lost 6 bases and J 0 bases, leaving 12 bases between the germline ends. Germline assignment: CDR1 LNHDA and CDR2 SQIVND (reference sequence). CDR3 length equals 15 residues. As DNA, the CDR3 is TGTGCCAGTAGCTACGGGTACAGTAGCAATCAGCCCCAGCATTTT. This codes for CASSYGYSSNQPQHF.

V gene TRBV5-1 combines with J gene TRBJ2-7, with D perhaps matching TRBD1 or TRBD2 (5 bases each). V lost 0 bases, J lost 6 bases, and 10 bases lay in between. Per the germline V gene, CDR1 is SGHRS and CDR2 is YFSETQ. CDR3 length: 13 residues. The CDR3, as DNA: TGCGCCAGCAGCTTGGTCGGGGCTGCCGAGCAGTACTTC. It specifies CASSLVGAAEQYF.

The V and J genes are TRBV30 and TRBJ1-2; no definite D call. V shed 2 bases and J shed 8 bases, with 12 bases lying between them. This CDR3 region has 12 residues. Germline loops: CDR1 GTSNPN, CDR2 SVGIG (reference sequence). The CDR3 loop reads CAWSLKSGGYTF. DNA for the CDR3: TGTGCCTGGAGTTTAAAATCCGGAGGCTACACCTTC.

CDR3 DNA: TGTGCCAGCAGCTCTGACAGGAACCCTCCTACGCAGTATTTT. It codes for CASSSDRNPPTQYF. The chain carries TRBV5-6 and TRBJ2-3; TRBD1 might be the D (6 bases). Trimming removed 3 bases from V and 8 bases from J, with 16 bases in between. Germline values: CDR1 SGHDT, CDR2 YYEEEE. This CDR3 comprises 14 residues.

V usage is TRBV5-6 and J usage is TRBJ1-6; no clear D gene. V lost 1 base to trimming and J lost 9 bases, with 11 bases between them. The CDR3 is 14 residues long. Per germline, CDR1 SGHDT and CDR2 YYEEEE. CDR3 in amino acids: CASSLYESASPLHF. Written as DNA, the CDR3 is TGTGCCAGCAGCTTGTATGAGTCCGCTTCACCCCTCCACTTT.

This chain links TRBV6-1 with TRBJ2-6; unclear D gene. The CDR3 runs 16 residues. Germline CDR1 is MNHNS and CDR2 is SASEGT. V was shortened by 4 bases and J by 2 bases, with 12 bases between the two germline ends. The CDR3 nucleotides are TGTGCCAGCAGTGGCCGGGCTATCGCTGGGGCCAACGTCCTGACTTTC. Translating gives CASSGRAIAGANVLTF.

The chain recombines TRBV2 with TRBJ1-1, with TRBD1 identical over 8 bases. This CDR3 region has 12 residues. Unmatched junction bases numbered 7, after V lost 6 bases and J lost 10 bases. Germline-derived CDR1 and CDR2 are SNHLY and FYNNEI. The CDR3 protein is CASSPTGEGAFF. The CDR3 DNA sequence: TGTGCCAGCAGCCCGACAGGGGAGGGAGCTTTCTTT. The full variable domain, completed using reference TRBV2 and TRBJ1-1, is EPEVTQTPSHQVTQMGQEVILRCVPISNHLYFYWYRQILGQKVEFLVSFYNNEISEKSEIFDDQFSVERPDGSNFTLKIRSTKLEDSAMYFCASSPTGEGAFFGQGTRLTVV.

V and J are TRBV4-1 and TRBJ1-5; 11 nucleotides align to TRBD1. With 3 bases clipped from V and 3 bases from J, the junction kept 7 bases outside the gene matches. This CDR3 spans 17 amino acids. Per germline, CDR1 MGHRA and CDR2 YSYEKL. CDR3 in DNA: TGCGCCAGCAGCCAGACCCGGGACAGGGGGATCAATCAGCCCCAGCATTTT. Residues: CASSQTRDRGINQPQHF.

The V call is TRBV18, the J call TRBJ2-5, with 10 bases that match TRBD2. The germline V gene has CDR1 KGHSH and CDR2 LQKENI. The CDR3 covers 15 residues. The junction had 1 base not matched to a gene; V was cut back by 3 bases and J by 0 bases. CDR3 sequence reads: CASSPTSGNQETQYF. The CDR3 DNA sequence: TGTGCCAGCTCACCTACTAGCGGGAACCAAGAGACCCAGTACTTC.

This chain uses TRBV5-1 with TRBJ1-1; D is ambiguous. Looked up from germline, CDR1 is SGHRS and CDR2 is YFSETQ. V was cut by 0 bases and J by 5 bases, with 14 bases left in between. The CDR3 spans 15 residues. CDR3 sequence reads: CASSLESQGRTEAFF. For the CDR3, the DNA is TGCGCCAGCAGCTTGGAAAGCCAAGGTCGTACTGAAGCTTTCTTT.